Below, 9 T cell receptor beta chains from the same sample are listed, as sequenced in a study of blood T cell repertoires in COVID-19. The method was immunoSEQ multiplex PCR; TCRdb's version includes in-frame clones alone and lacks a portion of them. This table has 250,000 to 300,000 clones, 65% to 90% appearing once. Sequencing used peripheral blood. All receptors derive from a man in his fifties or sixties with active or convalescent COVID-19.

V gene TRBV2 combines with J gene TRBJ1-1; 8 bases are shared with TRBD1. Germline assignment: CDR1 SNHLY and CDR2 FYNNEI. Trimming cost V 6 bases and J 1 base; bases outside gene matches: 4. There are 14 residues in the CDR3. CDR3 sequence: CASSLGQGNTEAFF. The CDR3 coding sequence is TGTGCCAGCAGCTTAGGACAGGGGAACACTGAAGCTTTCTTT.

The rearrangement joins TRBV12-3 or TRBV12-4 to TRBJ2-7; 8 nucleotides agree with TRBD1. Trimming cost V 6 bases and J 5 bases; bases outside gene matches: 6. The CDR3 sequence is 13 residues long. CDR3 residues: CASSQGARNEQYF. The DNA for the CDR3 is TGTGCCAGCAGCCAGGGGGCGCGAAACGAGCAGTACTTC.

The chain links TRBV2 to TRBJ2-1; 8 bases agree with TRBD2. The CDR3 runs to 15 residues. J was trimmed by 6 bases and V by 4 bases; bases with no gene match: 8. Germline V gives CDR1 SNHLY, CDR2 FYNNEI. CDR3 DNA sequence: TGTGCCAGCAGTGCCTTGCCTAGCGGGCCCAATGAGCAGTTCTTC. Encoded protein: CASSALPSGPNEQFF.

This chain connects TRBV19 to TRBJ1-1; 8 nucleotides align to TRBD1. After removal of 7 bases from V and 0 bases from J, the junction contained 7 bases not matched to a gene. The CDR3 sequence is 15 residues long. The germline V gene has CDR1 LNHDA and CDR2 SQIVND (reference sequence). In DNA, the CDR3 is TGTGCCAGTACCGCCATGGACAGGGTGAACACTGAAGCTTTCTTT. Protein sequence: CASTAMDRVNTEAFF.

The chain uses TRBV5-6 and TRBJ1-2; weak D call: TRBD1 (6 bases). Germline V gene data show CDR1 as SGHDT and CDR2 as YYEEEE. This CDR3 comprises 14 residues. V shed 2 bases and J shed 4 bases, with 12 bases lying between them. CDR3: CASSFNRASYGYTF. CDR3 coding DNA: TGTGCCAGCAGCTTCAACAGGGCCTCCTATGGCTACACCTTC.

The gene calls are TRBV7-9 and TRBJ2-3, with 8 bases lining up with TRBD2. CDR3 length: 17 residues. V gave up 1 base and J gave up 2 bases; unmatched junction bases: 8. Per germline, CDR1 SEHNR and CDR2 FQNEAQ (reference sequence). CDR3 DNA sequence: TGTGCCAGCAGCTTAGGTGCACTAGCGGTGACCACAGATACGCAGTATTTT. This codes for CASSLGALAVTTDTQYF.

To note about this clone: Other nucleotide sequences in the sample specify the same CDR3. This chain connects TRBV28 to TRBJ1-2; D may be TRBD1 (5 bases). The CDR3 sequence is 14 residues long. V gave up 6 bases and J gave up 2 bases, with 13 bases separating them. In germline, CDR1 is MDHEN, CDR2 SYDVKM. This chain's CDR3 is CASSPGGDNYGYTF. The CDR3 DNA follows: TGTGCCAGCAGCCCCGGCGGGGACAACTATGGCTACACCTTC.

V usage is TRBV4-2 and J usage is TRBJ1-2; D call uncertain. Germline CDR1 LGHNA, CDR2 YNFKEQ. This CDR3 spans 16 amino acids. Trimming stripped 0 bases from V and 0 bases from J, with 11 bases between. The CDR3 region has the DNA TGTGCCAGCAGCCAAGAAATTGCGACTGCTAACTATGGCTACACCTTC. This encodes CASSQEIATANYGYTF.

The chain has TRBV5-6 and TRBJ1-2; 7 positions match TRBD1. Germline lookup yields CDR1 SGHDT and CDR2 YYEEEE. J gave up 4 bases and V 4 bases, and 7 bases lay outside the gene matches. This CDR3 comprises 14 residues. The CDR3 nucleotides are TGTGCCAGCAGCCTTTCGACAGGGCTCTATGGCTACACCTTC. Translation: CASSLSTGLYGYTF.